A single sample is the source of the 3 T cell receptor beta chains below, sequenced in a study of cytomegalovirus exposure and HLA in healthy donors. Clones were read by immunoSEQ multiplex PCR, and TCRdb kept only the in-frame ones, dropping some. The sample records about 120,000 clones, approximately 86% being singletons. Sequences were obtained from PBMCs. The receptors were sampled from a man aged 18 to 30 in good health and CMV-seropositive.

The chain couples TRBV5-1 to TRBJ2-5, with unresolved D. The germline V gene has CDR1 SGHRS and CDR2 YFSETQ. This CDR3 region has 14 residues. Between the trimmed V and J ends, which lost 0 bases and 2 bases, there was a span of 8 bases. The CDR3 bases are TGCGCCAGCAGCTTGGCGGGTCTTCAAGAGACCCAGTACTTC. As protein: CASSLAGLQETQYF.

The chain has TRBV29-1 and TRBJ2-1; 9 nucleotides match TRBD2. The CDR3 loop spans 12 amino acids. V lost 7 bases to trimming and J lost 10 bases; unmatched junction nucleotides: 8. CDR1 and CDR2 (germline): SQVTM, ANQGSEA. This CDR3 reads CSAMERGVEQFF. Written as DNA, the CDR3 is TGCAGCGCTATGGAGCGGGGGGTGGAGCAGTTCTTC.

This chain joins TRBV29-1 and TRBJ2-7; D is ambiguous. Germline loops: CDR1 SQVTM, CDR2 ANQGSEA. Trimming shortened V by 1 base and J by 3 bases, and 13 bases separated the two germline ends. This CDR3 comprises 14 residues. The CDR3 protein is CSVEGLPGRYEQYF. The CDR3 nucleotides are TGCAGCGTTGAAGGACTCCCCGGCCGCTACGAGCAGTACTTC.